This T cell receptor (beta chain) was sequenced in a study of T cells in Graves' hyperthyroidism and ophthalmopathy. Germline V lookup: CDR1 LGHDT, CDR2 YNNKEL (reference sequence). J was trimmed by 7 bases and V by 4 bases; bases with no gene match: 3. The CDR3 sequence is 14 residues long. TCR beta CDR3 sequences were amplified from RNA transcripts. Carried out on the TCR CDR3, a first-round RT-PCR used the HTBI primer set. TCRdb re-analysed the multiplex PCR reads in MiXCR, keeping a single row per CDR3 protein. The sample lists about 300,000 distinct CDR3 sequences, roughly 18% occurring once. V and J are TRBV3-1 and TRBJ2-7; 14 positions agree with TRBD2. The TCR originated in a man in his fifties with Graves' ophthalmopathy. Sequenced: blood. CDR3 nucleotide sequence: TGTGCCAGCAGCCCGGGACTAGCGGGAGTTGAGCAGTACTTC. Its protein is CASSPGLAGVEQYF.